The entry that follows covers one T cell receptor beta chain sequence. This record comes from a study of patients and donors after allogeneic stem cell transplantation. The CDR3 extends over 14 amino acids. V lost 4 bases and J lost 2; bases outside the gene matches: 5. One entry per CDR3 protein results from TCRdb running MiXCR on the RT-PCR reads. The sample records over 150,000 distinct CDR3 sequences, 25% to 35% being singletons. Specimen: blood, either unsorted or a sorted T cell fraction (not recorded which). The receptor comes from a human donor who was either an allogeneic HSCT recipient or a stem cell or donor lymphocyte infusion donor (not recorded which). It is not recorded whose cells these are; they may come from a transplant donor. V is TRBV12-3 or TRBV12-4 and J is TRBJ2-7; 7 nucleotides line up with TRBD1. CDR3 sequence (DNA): TGTGCCAGCAGTTCGTCGGACAGGACCTACGAGCAGTACTTC. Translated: CASSSSDRTYEQYF.